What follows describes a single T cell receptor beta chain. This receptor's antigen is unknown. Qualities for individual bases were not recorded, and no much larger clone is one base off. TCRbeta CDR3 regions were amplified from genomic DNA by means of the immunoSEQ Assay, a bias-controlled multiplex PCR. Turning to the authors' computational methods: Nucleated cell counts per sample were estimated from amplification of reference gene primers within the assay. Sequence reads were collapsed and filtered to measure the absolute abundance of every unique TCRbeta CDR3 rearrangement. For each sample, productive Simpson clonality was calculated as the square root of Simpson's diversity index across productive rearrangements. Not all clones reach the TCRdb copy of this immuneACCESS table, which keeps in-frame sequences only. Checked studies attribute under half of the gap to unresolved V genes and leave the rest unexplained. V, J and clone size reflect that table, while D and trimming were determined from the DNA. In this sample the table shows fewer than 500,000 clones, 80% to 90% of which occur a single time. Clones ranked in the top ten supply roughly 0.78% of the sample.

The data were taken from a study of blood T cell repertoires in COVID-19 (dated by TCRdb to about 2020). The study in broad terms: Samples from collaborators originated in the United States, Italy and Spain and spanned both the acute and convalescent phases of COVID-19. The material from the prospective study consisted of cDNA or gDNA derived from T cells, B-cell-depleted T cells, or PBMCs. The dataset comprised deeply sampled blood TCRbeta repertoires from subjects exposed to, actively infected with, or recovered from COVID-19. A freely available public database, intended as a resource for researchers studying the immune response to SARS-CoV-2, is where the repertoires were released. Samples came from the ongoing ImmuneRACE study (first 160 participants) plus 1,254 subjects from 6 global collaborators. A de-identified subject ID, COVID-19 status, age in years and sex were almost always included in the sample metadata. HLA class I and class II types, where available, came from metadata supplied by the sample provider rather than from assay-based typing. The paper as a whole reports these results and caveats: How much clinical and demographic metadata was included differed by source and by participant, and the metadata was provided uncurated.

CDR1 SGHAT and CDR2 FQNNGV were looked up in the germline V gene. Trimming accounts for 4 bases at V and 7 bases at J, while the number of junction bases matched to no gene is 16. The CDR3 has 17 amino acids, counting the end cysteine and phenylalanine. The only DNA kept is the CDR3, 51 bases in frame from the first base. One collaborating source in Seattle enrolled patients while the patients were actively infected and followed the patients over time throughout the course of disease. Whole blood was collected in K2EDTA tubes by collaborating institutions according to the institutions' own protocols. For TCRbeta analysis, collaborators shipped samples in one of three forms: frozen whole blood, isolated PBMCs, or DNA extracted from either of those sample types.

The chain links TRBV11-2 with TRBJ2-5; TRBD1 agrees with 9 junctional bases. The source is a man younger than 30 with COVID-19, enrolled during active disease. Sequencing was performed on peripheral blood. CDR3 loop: CASSSVQGHRGLGTQYF. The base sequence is TGTGCCAGCAGCTCCGTTCAGGGGCACAGGGGGCTCGGGACCCAGTACTTC.